This T cell receptor (beta chain) derives from a study of T cells after posttransplantation cyclophosphamide. Study-wide results and limits: Recipient CMV seropositivity and CMV reactivation strongly tracked TRB clonality. Tissue-infiltrating T cells from skin or gut overlapped little with blood T cells. Donor CD8+ memory clones often dominated recipient blood repertoires at later times.

The assay was immunoSEQ multiplex PCR, and TCRdb's table has in-frame clones only and misses some. This repertoire lists around 44,000 clones without singletons; approximately 2.2% sits in the top ten. Germline V CDR1 and CDR2: SGHTA, FQGTGA. V gave up 2 bases and J gave up 6 bases; unmatched junction bases: 5. The CDR3 is 15 amino acids. This clone was seen repeatedly, ten times or more. Its antigen is not known. The chain has TRBV7-3 and TRBJ2-1, with TRBD2 identical over 9 bases. Sequencing was done on a sample of PBMCs. This TCR was recovered from a middle-aged man in good health, CMV-negative, and a related stem cell transplant donor. The CDR3 loop is CASSLYSGSSNEQFF. The CDR3 DNA sequence: TGTGCCAGCAGCTTATATAGCGGGAGCAGCAATGAGCAGTTCTTC.